A selection of T cell receptor beta chains follows, all from one sample in a study of graft-versus-host responses after intestinal transplantation. Sequencing was performed with immunoSEQ multiplex PCR; in TCRdb, only in-frame clones are kept and a portion is missing. The sample includes roughly 13,000 clones, approximately 30% of them seen just once. Here the sequenced sample was alloreactive CD4+ T cells from a mixed lymphocyte reaction culture, taken before intestinal transplant. The receptors derive from a human patient who received an intestinal transplant. The CDR3 runs from the conserved cysteine through the conserved F or W. A D gene is named only where the DNA matches it firmly. Part of the rows lack a size; the others show once, few, many or a class for expanded clones.

D: TRBD2
V: TRBV9
size: .
J: TRBJ2-7
DNA: TGTGCCAGCAGCGTCCTAGCGGGAGAGACTGAGCAGTACTTC
CDR3: CASSVLAGETEQYF

D: .
V: TRBV5-6
size: few
J: TRBJ1-4
DNA: TGTGCCAGCAGCTTGGCCAGTCAACAGGAAAAACTGTTTTTT
CDR3: CASSLASQQEKLFF

D: .
V: TRBV6-6
size: few
J: TRBJ2-7
DNA: TGTGCCAGCAGAGGACGGACGGGTAGCTTTGAGCAGTACTTC
CDR3: CASRGRTGSFEQYF

D: .
V: TRBV19
size: .
J: TRBJ2-3
DNA: TGTGCCAGTAGTGCCTCGGGGCCAGATACGCAGTATTTT
CDR3: CASSASGPDTQYF

D: .
V: TRBV6-1
size: .
J: TRBJ1-1
DNA: TGTGCCAGCATCAACGCAGGGGACACTGAAGCTTTCTTT
CDR3: CASINAGDTEAFF

D: .
V: TRBV5-4
size: few
J: TRBJ1-1
DNA: TGTGCCAGCAGCTTGGACCGACAGAGCACTGAAGCTTTCTTT
CDR3: CASSLDRQSTEAFF

D: TRBD2
V: TRBV28
size: few
J: TRBJ2-7
DNA: TGTGCCAGCAGTACAGTGGGACTAGCGGGAGGCTACGAGCAGTACTTC
CDR3: CASSTVGLAGGYEQYF

D: .
V: TRBV5-1
size: .
J: TRBJ2-7
DNA: TGCGCCAGCAGCTTGGAGGGCGCCAGAGTAACGGAGCAGTACTTC
CDR3: CASSLEGARVTEQYF

D: TRBD1
V: TRBV6-1
size: .
J: TRBJ1-1
DNA: TGTGCCAGCAGGACAGGGGTGGGAACTGAAGCTTTCTTT
CDR3: CASRTGVGTEAFF

D: .
V: TRBV7-7
size: few
J: TRBJ2-5
DNA: TGTGCCAGCAGCTTATTAGGGGGGAGAGGTCAAGAGACCCAGTACTTC
CDR3: CASSLLGGRGQETQYF

D: .
V: TRBV6-5
size: .
J: TRBJ2-5
DNA: TGTGCCAGCAATGGACAGCGAGAGACCCAGTACTTC
CDR3: CASNGQRETQYF

D: .
V: TRBV5-4
size: few
J: TRBJ2-5
DNA: TGTGCCAGCAGCTTTGAACAGGGGGGGTGGAGGGAGCAGTACTTC
CDR3: CASSFEQGGWREQYF

D: TRBD1
V: TRBV5-1
size: few
J: TRBJ1-3
DNA: TGCGCCAGCAGCGCCGGACAGGGGCTGAACACCATATATTTT
CDR3: CASSAGQGLNTIYF

D: TRBD2
V: TRBV10-3
size: few
J: TRBJ2-1
DNA: TGTGCCATCAGTGAGTCGATTGGGGCAGCGGGGGATGAGCAGTTCTTC
CDR3: CAISESIGAAGDEQFF

D: .
V: TRBV28
size: medium-sized
J: TRBJ1-2
DNA: TGTGCCAGCAGTTTGGACGGGAACTATGGCTACACCTTC
CDR3: CASSLDGNYGYTF

D: .
V: TRBV30
size: .
J: TRBJ1-6
DNA: TGTGCCTGGAGTTCTGCGGTCAATTCACCCCTCCACTTT
CDR3: CAWSSAVNSPLHF

D: .
V: TRBV29-1
size: few
J: TRBJ2-7
DNA: TGCAGCGTTGTGAGAGGCAGGGGTTTCGAGCAGTACTTC
CDR3: CSVVRGRGFEQYF

D: .
V: TRBV6-5
size: few
J: TRBJ2-7
DNA: TGTGCCAGCAGTTACTATGGCGGGGGCCGTCCGTACGAGCAGTACTTC
CDR3: CASSYYGGGRPYEQYF

D: TRBD2
V: TRBV10-3
size: .
J: TRBJ2-5
DNA: TGTGCCATCAGACTAGCGGGACAAGAGACCCAGTACTTC
CDR3: CAIRLAGQETQYF

D: .
V: TRBV4-2
size: few
J: TRBJ2-3
DNA: TGTGCCAGCAGCCCTAGATTACAGGGACTCACAGATACGCAGTATTTT
CDR3: CASSPRLQGLTDTQYF

D: .
V: TRBV7-9
size: .
J: TRBJ2-1
DNA: TGTGCCAGCAGCCCACCCCCGGCCTACAATGAGCAGTTCTTC
CDR3: CASSPPPAYNEQFF

D: .
V: TRBV7-3
size: few
J: TRBJ1-5
DNA: TGTGCCAGCAGCTACAACGGGGGCGCTAATCAGCCCCAGCATTTT
CDR3: CASSYNGGANQPQHF

D: .
V: TRBV2
size: medium-sized
J: TRBJ1-2
DNA: TGTGCCAGCAGCCTCCAGGGGCGAGTTGGCTACACCTTC
CDR3: CASSLQGRVGYTF

D: TRBD1
V: TRBV5-1
size: few
J: TRBJ1-2
DNA: TGCGCCAGCAGCTCAGGGACAGGGAGCTATGGCTACACCTTC
CDR3: CASSSGTGSYGYTF

D: .
V: TRBV5-1
size: once
J: TRBJ2-3
DNA: TGCGCCAGCAGCTTCAGGGATACGCAGTATTTT
CDR3: CASSFRDTQYF

D: .
V: TRBV4-2
size: few
J: TRBJ2-4
DNA: TGTGCCAGCAGCCAAGATCAGGGCAGCTTAGCCAAAAACATTCAGTACTTC
CDR3: CASSQDQGSLAKNIQYF

D: TRBD2
V: TRBV9
size: .
J: TRBJ2-1
DNA: TGTGCCAGCAGCGTAGGGCCCAGCGGGAGTCCGTTCTTC
CDR3: CASSVGPSGSPFF

D: .
V: TRBV5-1
size: few
J: TRBJ1-1
DNA: TGCGCCAGCAGCTTTGTCGGGGCTGAAGCTTTCTTT
CDR3: CASSFVGAEAFF

D: TRBD2
V: TRBV9
size: .
J: TRBJ2-1
DNA: TGTGCCAGCAGCCCCGGGAGGAACAATGAGCAGTTCTTC
CDR3: CASSPGRNNEQFF

D: .
V: TRBV2
size: .
J: TRBJ2-3
DNA: TGTGCCAGCAGAAAATTAGGAGATACGCAGTATTTT
CDR3: CASRKLGDTQYF

D: .
V: TRBV29-1
size: once
J: TRBJ1-2
DNA: TGCAGCGTTGAAGAGGGGCTGATAAATGGCTACACCTTC
CDR3: CSVEEGLINGYTF

D: TRBD2
V: TRBV5-1
size: few
J: TRBJ2-7
DNA: TGCGCCAGCAGCCTACCCGGGACTAGCGGGACCTACGAGCAGTACTTC
CDR3: CASSLPGTSGTYEQYF

D: .
V: TRBV11-3
size: few
J: TRBJ1-3
DNA: TGTGCCAGCAGCTTAGCCGCCGATTCTGGAAACACCATATATTTT
CDR3: CASSLAADSGNTIYF

D: .
V: TRBV28
size: once
J: TRBJ2-1
DNA: TGTGCCAGCACTTATGATAGCGGACCTTACAATGAGCAGTTCTTC
CDR3: CASTYDSGPYNEQFF

D: .
V: TRBV6-1
size: .
J: TRBJ1-5
DNA: TGTGCCAGCGGGGATATTAGCAATCAGCCCCAGCATTTT
CDR3: CASGDISNQPQHF

D: TRBD2
V: TRBV7-9
size: .
J: TRBJ2-1
DNA: TGTGCCAGCAGCCTATCAGCGGGAGTCAAGTTCTTC
CDR3: CASSLSAGVKFF

D: TRBD1
V: TRBV5-5
size: .
J: TRBJ1-1
DNA: TGTGCCAGCAGAGCCAAGGCAGGGGGCGCGTCAATGAACACTGAAGCTTTCTTT
CDR3: CASRAKAGGASMNTEAFF

D: .
V: TRBV7-9
size: .
J: TRBJ1-5
DNA: TGTGCCAGCAGCTTGGAACCACGGGACATTAGCAATCAGCCCCAGCATTTT
CDR3: CASSLEPRDISNQPQHF

D: .
V: TRBV5-6
size: .
J: TRBJ2-7
DNA: TGTGCCAGCAGCCGGGATTTCGGCTCCTACGAGCAGTACTTC
CDR3: CASSRDFGSYEQYF

D: TRBD2
V: TRBV5-4
size: .
J: TRBJ2-4
DNA: TGTGCCAGCAGCTTGAAGACTAGCGGGAGAGGGGGAAACATTCAGTACTTC
CDR3: CASSLKTSGRGGNIQYF

D: TRBD1
V: TRBV4-2
size: .
J: TRBJ1-2
DNA: TGTGCCAGCAGCCAAGACCTATCGACAGGGGCAAGAGGCTACACCTTC
CDR3: CASSQDLSTGARGYTF

D: .
V: TRBV19
size: .
J: TRBJ1-2
DNA: TGTGCCAGTAGTATAGGGACAGCGGTCGTACTCTATGGCTACACCTTC
CDR3: CASSIGTAVVLYGYTF

D: .
V: TRBV5-4
size: .
J: TRBJ1-1
DNA: TGCGCCAGCAGCTTGCGAGTAGACACTGAAGCTTTCTTT
CDR3: CASSLRVDTEAFF

D: TRBD1
V: TRBV6-5
size: once
J: TRBJ1-4
DNA: TGCGCCAGCAGTTACTTACAGGGGGCTACTGAAAAACTGTTTTTT
CDR3: CASSYLQGATEKLFF

D: .
V: TRBV18
size: .
J: TRBJ2-7
DNA: TGTGCCAGCTCCCTCCGAGGATACGAGCAGTACTTC
CDR3: CASSLRGYEQYF

D: TRBD2
V: TRBV7-9
size: .
J: TRBJ2-1
DNA: TGTGCCAGCCCACTAGCGGGAGAGGGGGGGAATGAGCAGTTCTTC
CDR3: CASPLAGEGGNEQFF

D: .
V: TRBV6-5
size: .
J: TRBJ1-6
DNA: TGTGCCAGCAGTGAAGGGGAAGAGGGTTCACCCCTCCACTTT
CDR3: CASSEGEEGSPLHF

D: .
V: TRBV5-1
size: .
J: TRBJ1-6
DNA: TGCGCCAGCAGCTTGGACAGCCAGGGCCCCCTCCACTTT
CDR3: CASSLDSQGPLHF

D: .
V: TRBV7-2
size: .
J: TRBJ2-3
DNA: TGTGCCAGCAGCTCATGGATGGATACGCAGTATTTT
CDR3: CASSSWMDTQYF

D: .
V: TRBV18
size: .
J: TRBJ2-6
DNA: TGTGCCAGCTCATTTCGCGGACTGATCTCTGGGGCCAACGTCCTGACTTTC
CDR3: CASSFRGLISGANVLTF

D: .
V: TRBV19
size: once
J: TRBJ1-1
DNA: TGTGCCAGTAAACAGGTGACTGGCACTGAAGCTTTCTTT
CDR3: CASKQVTGTEAFF

D: TRBD1
V: TRBV2
size: large
J: TRBJ1-2
DNA: TGTGCCAGCAGTGAAACAGGGGGTTATGGCTACACCTTC
CDR3: CASSETGGYGYTF

D: TRBD2
V: TRBV7-8
size: once
J: TRBJ2-5
DNA: TGTGCCAGCAGCTTAGGGGGGACTAGCGGGAGATCCAGAGAGACCCAGTACTTC
CDR3: CASSLGGTSGRSRETQYF

D: .
V: TRBV7-7
size: .
J: TRBJ2-3
DNA: TGTGCCAGCAGCCCCTCACCCCGCACAGATACGCAGTATTTT
CDR3: CASSPSPRTDTQYF

D: TRBD1
V: TRBV7-3
size: few
J: TRBJ2-4
DNA: TGTGCCAGCAGCTCGACAGGGGCGATAAACATTCAGTACTTC
CDR3: CASSSTGAINIQYF

D: .
V: TRBV6-5
size: few
J: TRBJ2-7
DNA: TGTGCCAGCAGTTACGGCTGGGTTTGGGGACAAAAGCAGTACTTC
CDR3: CASSYGWVWGQKQYF

D: TRBD1
V: TRBV6-1
size: .
J: TRBJ1-1
DNA: TGTGCCAGCAGCATCCGGGCAGGGGGAACTGAAGCTTTCTTT
CDR3: CASSIRAGGTEAFF

D: .
V: TRBV9
size: once
J: TRBJ2-2
DNA: TGTGCCAGCAGCGGAAGGGACGGGGACACCGGGGAGCTGTTTTTT
CDR3: CASSGRDGDTGELFF

D: TRBD1
V: TRBV2
size: few
J: TRBJ1-1
DNA: TGTGCCAGCAGTGTAGAGACAGGGGGCACTGAAGCTTTCTTT
CDR3: CASSVETGGTEAFF

D: TRBD1
V: TRBV7-3
size: few
J: TRBJ1-4
DNA: TGTGCCAGCAGCCCGGACAGGGTTAATGGTACGACTAATGAAAAACTGTTTTTT
CDR3: CASSPDRVNGTTNEKLFF